These T cell receptor beta chains were read from a single sample in a study of persistence of HIV-infected CD4 T cells. Their antigens are not known. Here immunoSEQ multiplex PCR was the method, and the copy in TCRdb shows in-frame clones only, minus some. The table includes over 35,000 clones, 70% to 90% detected once. Sequences were derived from CD4+ T cells sorted from PBMCs after roughly 19-hour stimulation, sampled from a patient who received antiretroviral therapy. The receptors were gathered from an adult man with HIV who was CMV-seropositive. The CDR3 runs from the conserved cysteine through the conserved F or W. A D gene is named only where the DNA matches it firmly. The size of a clone is reported for some rows only, either as once, few or many, or as a class for expanded clones.

d_gene	abundance	v_gene	j_gene	CDR3nt	CDR3aa
TRBD1	NA	TRBV2	TRBJ2-2	TGTGCCAGCACTTTCCCGGGACAGGGGGCAACCGGGGAGCTGTTTTTT	CASTFPGQGATGELFF
NA	NA	TRBV18	TRBJ2-2	TGTGCCAGCTCACCACTCGCGGCTCATTCCGGGGCCGGGGAGCTGTTTTTT	CASSPLAAHSGAGELFF
NA	NA	TRBV28	TRBJ1-2	TGTGCCAGCTGGGGTGCAGGGCCTAACTATGGCTACACCTTC	CASWGAGPNYGYTF
NA	NA	TRBV12-3/TRBV12-4	TRBJ1-5	TGTGCCAGCAGTTTATCAGAGGTTCAGCCCCAGCATTTT	CASSLSEVQPQHF
NA	NA	TRBV19	TRBJ1-4	TGTGCCAGTAGTATAGATCGCCCCGGGAGGGCCCGAGGTGAAAAACTGTTTTTT	CASSIDRPGRARGEKLFF
NA	once	TRBV6-5	TRBJ1-4	TGTGCCAGCAGGAAGCCGGCGGGTGAAAAACTGTTTTTT	CASRKPAGEKLFF
NA	few	TRBV6-5	TRBJ1-1	TGTGCCAGCAGTTACCGGGCGGGGTTCATGAACACTGAAGCTTTCTTT	CASSYRAGFMNTEAFF
NA	NA	TRBV5-6	TRBJ1-2	TGTGCCAGCAGCTTGGGGGCAGGCGCCGACGTCTATGGCTACACCTTC	CASSLGAGADVYGYTF
NA	once	TRBV10-2	TRBJ2-3	TGCGCCAGCAGTGAGCCCAGCGAGGGCACAGATACGCAGTATTTT	CASSEPSEGTDTQYF
TRBD1	once	TRBV19	TRBJ2-2	TGTGCCAGTTGGGACAGGGGAGGTACCGGGGAGCTGTTTTTT	CASWDRGGTGELFF
TRBD1	NA	TRBV18	TRBJ1-5	TGTGCCAGCTCACAGGGGGCAGTTCAGCCCCAGCATTTT	CASSQGAVQPQHF
NA	NA	TRBV5-6	TRBJ2-3	TGTGCCAGCAGCTTATCCGGGGCCACAGATACGCAGTATTTT	CASSLSGATDTQYF
NA	NA	TRBV29-1	TRBJ2-2	TGCAGCGTTGGTGGGGCCATTAACACCGGGGAGCTGTTTTTT	CSVGGAINTGELFF
NA	NA	TRBV27	TRBJ1-5	TGTGCCAGCAGTTTTCGTTCCAATCAGCCCCAGCATTTT	CASSFRSNQPQHF
TRBD2	NA	TRBV24-1	TRBJ2-1	TGTGCCACCAGTGACTCCGCCCTTAGCGGGAACCCTTACAATGAGCAGTTCTTC	CATSDSALSGNPYNEQFF
NA	NA	TRBV5-8	TRBJ2-7	TGTGCCAGCAGCTTGTCCAGGGGTGAGCAGTACTTC	CASSLSRGEQYF
NA	NA	TRBV19	TRBJ1-2	TGTGCCAGTAGTAAGTCGGCAGGGGACTATGGCTACACCTTC	CASSKSAGDYGYTF
NA	NA	TRBV3-1/TRBV3-2	TRBJ2-7	TGTGCCAGCAGCCAAGGAGGAGGCGGAACCTACGAGCAGTACTTC	CASSQGGGGTYEQYF
TRBD1	NA	TRBV3-1/TRBV3-2	TRBJ2-7	TGTGCCAGCAGCCCCAGCCACGGGACAGGGGTCTACGAGCAGTACTTC	CASSPSHGTGVYEQYF
NA	NA	TRBV6-6	TRBJ1-5	TGTGCCAGCAGTCCTCGTCCCGGGCCTTCGGGTTCGTTTGGGCCCCAGCATTTT	CASSPRPGPSGSFGPQHF
NA	NA	TRBV19	TRBJ2-1	TGTGCCAGTAAAGTACAAACTGGTCGAAATGAGCAGTTCTTC	CASKVQTGRNEQFF
TRBD1	NA	TRBV7-2	TRBJ1-5	TGTGCCAGCAGCTTAAGGCCGACAGGGTCGGGTCAGCCCCAGCATTTT	CASSLRPTGSGQPQHF